This TCR beta chain was recovered during a study of shared clonotypes between healthy human individuals (TCRdb year 2020). Study-wide context: The cohort comprised a couple of women and three men aged 18 to 49 years. Leukapheresis yielded between about 0.85 and 9 billion PBMCs per donor. Per donor, three plates each were used for CD4 naive and CD4 memory, two for CD8 naive, and one for CD8 memory. To increase sequencing depth and limit assay-specific biases, TCR repertoire library preparation and sequencing were carried out by different laboratories using diverse techniques. The study deeply sequenced blood TCR repertoires of five healthy adults to estimate repertoire size and the extent of clonotype sharing between individuals.

CD8 naive samples were obtained by positive selection for CCR7 among CD45RO-negative cells, yielding a CD45RA+CCR7+ population from which TemRA cells were excluded. Donors were healthy HIV-negative adults with no recently reported acute infections or vaccinations. Every donor was a Caucasian adult living in Nashville, Tennessee, USA. After blood collection by leukapheresis, PBMCs were isolated using Ficoll-Histopaque density gradient centrifugation and then cryopreserved in the vapor phase of liquid nitrogen. Analytical flow cytometry was used to check the purity and quantity of every magnetically sorted T cell population. Each sorted fraction had its genomic DNA isolated and then quantified by UV absorbance on a Nanodrop 2000c. A remark on this clone: Its antigen remains unidentified. No per-base quality is available; no much larger clone lies one base away. Other nucleotide sequences from this sample produce the same CDR3.

The CDR3 starts with the cysteine, ends with the phenylalanine, and has 13 residues. Only the CDR3 part of the read is kept: 39 bases, read in frame from the first base. Via the germline V gene (reference sequence), CDR1 is MNHEY and CDR2 SMNVEV. The V end loses 3 bases and the J end loses 7 bases, and a stretch of 10 bases separates them. The full study reports these points: Even with the large sequencing depth, rarefaction of the sorted-subset datasets indicated that sequencing was incomplete. Pairwise subsampling led to the expectation that sequencing depth would affect the degree of clonotype sharing among donors. When several donors were compared, the shared fraction of clonotypes was about 5% for naive CD4, around 4% for naive CD8, about 2.5% for memory CD4, and 0.35% to 0.5% for memory CD8. Sampling was limited to blood, and TCR repertoires in tissue likely differ from TCR repertoires in blood. Larger estimated clonotype richness was generally found for naive subsets than for memory subsets. The genetic and exposure-history diversity represented was limited by the small number of donors. Compared with non-shared clonotypes, clonotypes shared by all four sorted-subset donors had higher generation probabilities.

TCR CDR3 regions were amplified from genomic DNA by multiplex PCR using the deep immunoSEQ assay. Extracted genomic DNA from each cell subset was distributed evenly across all wells of several immunoSEQ 96-well plates, and each plate was treated as a replicate. For sorted subsets, each replicate PCR was loaded with roughly 190 ng genomic DNA, equivalent to 30,000 or so T cell genomes. Purified libraries were quantified with a Qubit 3.0 fluorometer, sized on a Bioanalyzer 2100, and re-quantified with the KAPA Library Quantification kit. Every immunoSEQ 96-well plate was sequenced on a dedicated single-read 150-cycle Illumina NextSeq 550 flow cell. The source study handled its data this way. Because the immunoSEQ output included only junctional sequences and no quality scores, the filtering could not be the same as the filtering used for full-length reads. To assign V/J genes and CDR3, sequences were annotated using PyIR, a Python wrapper for IgBLAST v1.9, with IMGT germline references. Reads were removed for weak V/J assignments (E-value above 1e-6), missing CDR3, stop codons, out-of-frame junctions, or ambiguous translated residues. V3J clonotypes were defined as sequences sharing an identical inferred V gene, J gene, and CDR3 amino acid sequence. Percentage overlap between repertoires was computed as shared unique clonotypes divided by the size of the smaller repertoire. Richness of each repertoire was evaluated using RTK rarefaction, the Chao1 estimator, and Recon v2.1 estimates of unobserved clonotypes. Generation probabilities were computed with OLGA for all TCRbeta clonotypes obtained by the gDNA method from several donors. Here the immuneACCESS table is served through TCRdb, limited to in-frame sequences with V and J called. Missing clones are a known gap in these copies; in checked studies unresolved V genes cover under half, and the rest lacks a known reason. The DNA was the basis for D and trimming; V, J and clone size are from that table. The sample table lists around 2.1 million clones, about 92% of them with a count of one. Approximately 1.7% of the sample is in the top ten clones.

The TCR comes from a man aged 18 to 35 in good health. Some clones in this sample may be carry-over from other donors' samples. The sequenced sample consisted of naive CD8+ T cells from PBMCs. According to the study, the label for this sample's cell subset or site signals: CD45RA+CCR7+. Here the chain combines TRBV27 and TRBJ2-1; the D segment could be TRBD2, given 5 matching bases. The CDR3 protein is CASSLGGRNEQFF. In nucleotides, the sequence is TGTGCCAGCAGTTTGGGTGGGAGAAATGAGCAGTTCTTC.